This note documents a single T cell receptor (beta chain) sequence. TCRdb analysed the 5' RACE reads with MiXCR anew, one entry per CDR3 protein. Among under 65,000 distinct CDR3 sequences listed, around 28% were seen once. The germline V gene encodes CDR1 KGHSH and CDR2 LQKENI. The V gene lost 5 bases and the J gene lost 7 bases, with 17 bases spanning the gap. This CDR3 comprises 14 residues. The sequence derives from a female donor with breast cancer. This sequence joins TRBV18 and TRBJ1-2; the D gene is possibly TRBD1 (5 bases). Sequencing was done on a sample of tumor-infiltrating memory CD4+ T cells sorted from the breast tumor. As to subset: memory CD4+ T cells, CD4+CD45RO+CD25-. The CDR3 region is CASSESQGNVGYTF. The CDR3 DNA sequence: TGTGCCAGCTCAGAGTCGCAGGGAAACGTTGGCTACACCTTC. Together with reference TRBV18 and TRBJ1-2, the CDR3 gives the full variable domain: NAGVMQNPRHLVRRRGQEARLRCSPMKGHSHVYWYRQLPEEGLKFMVYLQKENIIDESGMPKERFSAEFPKEGPSILRIQQVVRGDSAAYFCASSESQGNVGYTFGSGTRLTVV.